This T cell receptor (beta chain) comes out of a study of cytomegalovirus exposure and HLA in healthy donors. Study-wide results and limits: CMV antigen specificity was confirmed in vitro for three CMV-associated chains.

Repertoires were generated with immunoSEQ multiplex PCR, while TCRdb's copy carries only in-frame clones and drops some. The data show around 150,000 clones, about 85% seen once. The CDR3 runs 15 residues. With 5 bases removed from V and 1 base from J, the gap between germline ends came to 15 bases. Germline V gives CDR1 SGHRS, CDR2 YFSETQ. The table lists this clone with a count of one. Its target is unknown. The TCR was taken from a man aged 25-40 years in good health and CMV-seropositive. The chain joins TRBV5-1 to TRBJ2-5, with a tentative D call TRBD2 (7 bases). Sample: PBMCs. The CDR3 region is CASRWAGARQETQYF. The CDR3 DNA follows: TGCGCCAGCAGATGGGCGGGGGCCCGCCAAGAGACCCAGTACTTC.